The clone carrying this T cell receptor beta chain was observed a few times. The CDR3 sequence is 13 residues long. The germline CDR1 and CDR2 sequences are MNHNS and SASEGT. V lost 8 bases, J lost 4 bases, and 6 bases stayed unmatched. The data belong to a study of cytomegalovirus exposure and HLA in healthy donors. Researchers ran the PCR with 60 Vbeta and 13 Jbeta primers. Profiling relied on immunoSEQ multiplex PCR, and the TCRdb table lists in-frame clones only, not all of them. The sample lists about 130,000 clones, about two thirds seen once, with roughly 2.7% in the top ten. This chain uses TRBV6-1 with TRBJ2-7; 9 bases line up with TRBD1. The sequence was obtained from a woman in her fifties or sixties in good health and CMV-seropositive. Sequenced material: PBMCs. In DNA, the CDR3 is TGTGCCAGCGAAGGGGACAGGGCTTACGAGCAGTACTTC. Protein: CASEGDRAYEQYF.